This T cell receptor (beta chain) was profiled in a study of blood T cells in healthy people across ages. Study-level points and caveats: Unsorted PBMCs blocked a conclusive comparison of naive and antigen-experienced cells.

Sample-barcoded 5' priming and a J-beta primer mix drove a second PCR of roughly 6 to 12 cycles. A template-switch adaptor with 12 random nucleotides tagged each cDNA molecule. Using its own MiXCR run on the 5' RACE reads, TCRdb lists one record per CDR3 protein. The sample has approximately 1,000,000 distinct CDR3 sequences, roughly two fifths seen once. The table lists this clonotype with a few counts. The antigen is undetermined. The CDR3 length is 15 residues. V was pared by 4 bases and J by 4 bases, with 9 bases of the junction left unmatched. Per germline, CDR1 SGHTA and CDR2 FQGNSA. The sequenced sample was blood. This chain joins TRBV7-2 and TRBJ2-5, with 7 bases that match TRBD1. The TCR originated in a man aged 18 to 30 in good health. CDR3 nucleotides: TGTGCCAGCAGCTATGGGGCTACAGGGGTAGAGACCCAGTACTTC. Amino acid sequence: CASSYGATGVETQYF.